A single sample gave rise to the 4 T cell receptor beta chains below, sequenced in a study of blood T cell repertoires in COVID-19. Some clones are missing from TCRdb's copy, which holds only in-frame ones; the method was immunoSEQ multiplex PCR. The data hold a few hundred thousand clones, with just under 90% observed a single time. Source material: PBMCs or T cells enriched from blood (not recorded which). These receptors came from a woman in her forties or fifties who had been exposed to COVID-19.

The chain links TRBV7-2 to TRBJ2-2; D is possibly TRBD1 (7 bases). Per germline, CDR1 SGHTA and CDR2 FQGNSA. The CDR3 consists of 14 residues. Trimming stripped 8 bases from V and 5 bases from J, with 15 bases between. CDR3 residues: CASGVQGRTGELFF. The CDR3 DNA is TGTGCCAGCGGGGTACAGGGGAGGACCGGGGAGCTGTTTTTT.

Only one count was recorded for this clone. This chain connects TRBV4-1 to TRBJ1-3; TRBD1 matches at 8 bases. The V gene end was trimmed by 0 bases and the J gene end by 4 bases; junction bases not matched to a gene: 5. The CDR3 extends over 16 amino acids. Germline CDR1 reads MGHRA; CDR2 reads YSYEKL. The CDR3 nucleotides are TGCGCCAGCAGCCAAGATTCCAGGGGGCTCGGAAACACCATATATTTT. As protein: CASSQDSRGLGNTIYF.

This clone has a handful of counts. This chain joins TRBV28 and TRBJ2-1, with D unclear. CDR1 and CDR2 (germline): MDHEN, SYDVKM. The CDR3 is made up of 11 amino acids. V was clipped by 5 bases and J by 8 bases, with 7 bases between them. In nucleotides, the CDR3 is TGTGCCAGCAGTGTTGGCTATGAGCAGTTCTTC. Its translation: CASSVGYEQFF. The variable domain in full, with the rest retrieved from reference TRBV28 and TRBJ2-1, is DVKVTQSSRYLVKRTGEKVFLECVQDMDHENMFWYRQDPGLGLRLIYFSYDVKMKEKGDIPEGYSVSREKKERFSLILESASTNQTSMYLCASSVGYEQFFGPGTRLTVL.

CDR3 bases: TGTGCCAGCAGCTACAGGGGGGGGGCAGATACGCAGTATTTT. Amino acid sequence: CASSYRGGADTQYF. The chain couples TRBV6-5 to TRBJ2-3, with D possibly matching TRBD1 (8 bases). The CDR3 extends over 14 amino acids. V lost 6 bases and J lost 4, with 14 bases in between. CDR1 and CDR2 (germline): MNHEY, SVGAGI.